This T cell receptor (beta chain) was sequenced in a study of breast tumors, draining lymph nodes, adjacent tissues. From the multiplex PCR reads, TCRdb called clonotypes with MiXCR, one entry per CDR3 protein. In the table there are roughly 12,000 distinct CDR3 sequences, about 56% of which are singletons. Germline V gives CDR1 LGHNA, CDR2 YSLEER. This CDR3 contains 19 residues. Trimming took 0 bases from V and 4 from J; bases not matched to a gene: 13. The source material was breast tumor tissue. This receptor was identified in a female donor with breast cancer. Some clones in this sample may be carry-over from other donors' samples. The rearrangement links TRBV4-3 to TRBJ1-4, with 8 nucleotides matching TRBD1. CDR3 loop: CASSQDTGQGAGDNEKLFF. The CDR3 DNA is TGCGCCAGCAGCCAAGATACCGGCCAGGGGGCGGGCGATAATGAAAAACTGTTTTTT.